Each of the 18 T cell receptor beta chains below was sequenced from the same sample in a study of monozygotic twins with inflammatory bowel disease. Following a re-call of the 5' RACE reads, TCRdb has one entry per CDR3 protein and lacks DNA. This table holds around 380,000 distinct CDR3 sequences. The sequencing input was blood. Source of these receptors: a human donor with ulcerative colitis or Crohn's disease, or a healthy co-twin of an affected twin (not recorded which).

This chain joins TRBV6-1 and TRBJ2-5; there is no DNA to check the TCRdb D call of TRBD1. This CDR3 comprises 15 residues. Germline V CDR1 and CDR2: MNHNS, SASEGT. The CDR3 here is CASSSPESSKETQYF.

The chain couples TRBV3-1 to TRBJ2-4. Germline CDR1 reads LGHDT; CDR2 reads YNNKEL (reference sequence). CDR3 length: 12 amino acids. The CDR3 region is CASSQLGRSQYF.

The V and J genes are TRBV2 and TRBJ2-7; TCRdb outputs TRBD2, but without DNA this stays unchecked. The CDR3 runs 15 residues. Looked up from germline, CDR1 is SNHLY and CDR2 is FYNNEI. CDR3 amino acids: CASRPAGTTSYEQYF.

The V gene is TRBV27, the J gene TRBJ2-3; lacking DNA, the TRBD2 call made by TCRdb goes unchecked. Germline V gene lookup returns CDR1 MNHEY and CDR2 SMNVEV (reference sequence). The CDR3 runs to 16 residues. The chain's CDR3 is CASSLWASGGTDTQYF.

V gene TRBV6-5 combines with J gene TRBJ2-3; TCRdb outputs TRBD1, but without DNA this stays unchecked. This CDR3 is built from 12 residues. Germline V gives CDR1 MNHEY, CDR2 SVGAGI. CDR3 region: CASSYKGQPQYF.

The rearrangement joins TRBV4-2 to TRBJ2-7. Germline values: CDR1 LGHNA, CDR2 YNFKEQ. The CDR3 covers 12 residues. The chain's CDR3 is CASSETSYEQYF.

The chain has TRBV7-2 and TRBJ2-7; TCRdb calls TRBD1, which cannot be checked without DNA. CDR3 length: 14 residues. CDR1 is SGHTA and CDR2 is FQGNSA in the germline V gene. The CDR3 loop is CASSPIGGWYEQYF. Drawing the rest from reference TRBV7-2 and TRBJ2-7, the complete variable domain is GAGVSQSPSNKVTEKGKDVELRCDPISGHTALYWYRQSLGQGLEFLIYFQGNSAPDKSGLPSDRFSAERTGGSVSTLTIQRTQQEDSAVYLCASSPIGGWYEQYFGPGTRLTVT.

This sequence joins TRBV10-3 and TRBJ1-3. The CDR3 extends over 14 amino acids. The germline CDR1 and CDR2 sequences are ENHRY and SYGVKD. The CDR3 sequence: CALQPRISGNTIYF.

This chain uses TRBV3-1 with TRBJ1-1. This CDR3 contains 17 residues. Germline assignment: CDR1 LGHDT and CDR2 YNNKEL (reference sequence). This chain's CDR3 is CASSQGRGVVENTEAFF.

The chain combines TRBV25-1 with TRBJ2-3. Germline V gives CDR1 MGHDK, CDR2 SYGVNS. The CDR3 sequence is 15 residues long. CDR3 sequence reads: CASSDISSSTDTQYF. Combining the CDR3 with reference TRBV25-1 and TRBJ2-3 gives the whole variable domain EADIYQTPRYLVIGTGKKITLECSQTMGHDKMYWYQQDPGMELHLIHYSYGVNSTEKGDLSSESTVSRIRTEHFPLTLESARPSHTSQYLCASSDISSSTDTQYFGPGTRLTVL.

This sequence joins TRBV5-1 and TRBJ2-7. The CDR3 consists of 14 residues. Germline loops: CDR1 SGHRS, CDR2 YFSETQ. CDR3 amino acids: CASGLDGIPYEQYF.

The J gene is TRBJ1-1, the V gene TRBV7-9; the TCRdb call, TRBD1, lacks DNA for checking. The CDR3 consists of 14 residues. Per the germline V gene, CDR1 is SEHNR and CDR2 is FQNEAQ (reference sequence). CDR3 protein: CASSLGVGGVEAFF.

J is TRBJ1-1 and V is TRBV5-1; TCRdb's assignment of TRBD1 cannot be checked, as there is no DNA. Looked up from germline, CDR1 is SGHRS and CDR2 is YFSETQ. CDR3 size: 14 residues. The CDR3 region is CASSLVGDGTEAFF.

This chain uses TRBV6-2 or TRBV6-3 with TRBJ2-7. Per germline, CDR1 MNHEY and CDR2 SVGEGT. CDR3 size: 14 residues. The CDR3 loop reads CASSPLASTYEQYF.

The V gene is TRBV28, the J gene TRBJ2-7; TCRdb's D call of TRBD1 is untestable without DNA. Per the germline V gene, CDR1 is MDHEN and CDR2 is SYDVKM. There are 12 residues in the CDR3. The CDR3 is CASMPGWGEQYF.

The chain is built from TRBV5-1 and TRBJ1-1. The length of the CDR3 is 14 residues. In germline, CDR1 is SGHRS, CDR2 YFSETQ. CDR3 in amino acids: CASSLNPENTEAFF.

CDR3: CASSLVGFQPQHF. The J gene is TRBJ1-5, the V gene TRBV7-2. In germline, CDR1 is SGHTA, CDR2 FQGNSA. The CDR3 is 13 residues long.

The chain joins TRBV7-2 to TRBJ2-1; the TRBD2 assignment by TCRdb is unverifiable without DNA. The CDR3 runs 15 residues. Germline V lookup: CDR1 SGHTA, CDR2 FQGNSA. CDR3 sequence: CASSFFREGWDEQFF.